This T cell receptor beta chain appears in the sequencing data of a study of blood T cell repertoires in COVID-19. In the study overall: Samples taken during acute and convalescent COVID-19 were collected in the United States, Italy and Spain. T cells, B-cell-depleted T cells, or PBMCs supplied cDNA or gDNA.

Per the germline V gene, CDR1 is MNHEY and CDR2 is SVGAGI. This CDR3 spans 13 amino acids. Trimming pared 6 bases from V and 6 bases from J, leaving 14 bases between. In the original analysis: Reference gene primer amplification in the assay estimated nucleated cell counts. Data came from immunoSEQ multiplex PCR; TCRdb stores just in-frame clones and leaves some out. V and J calls plus clone size are reproduced from that table; the DNA served to infer D and trimming. The sample has roughly 120,000 clones, 75% to 90% seen once; the top ten hold roughly 1.9%. This TCR came from a man between 65 and 85 years old with acute or convalescent COVID-19. Material: peripheral blood. The rearrangement joins TRBV6-5 to TRBJ2-5; tentatively, D is TRBD1 (6 bases). The chain's CDR3 is CASSERGYKTQYF. In nucleotides, the CDR3 is TGTGCCAGCAGCGAGAGGGGGTACAAGACCCAGTACTTC.